This record covers a single TCR beta chain. These data belong to a study of blood T cell repertoires in COVID-19. Study information: Acute and convalescent COVID-19 samples came from the United States, Italy and Spain.

Original methodology: Counts of nucleated cells, estimated from reference gene primer amplification, were obtained. The table came from immunoSEQ multiplex PCR; TCRdb's copy has only in-frame clones and leaves some out. That table gives V, J and clone size, and the DNA gave D and trimming. There are about 140,000 clones in the sample; over 75% occur only once, and 1.8% lies in the top ten. The receptor's source is a man between 65 and 79 years old with acute or convalescent COVID-19. The source material was peripheral blood.

CDR3 nucleotide sequence: TGTGCCAGCAGCCCTCCCGCACTAGCGGGGTCCTACAATGAGCAGTTCTTC. This translates into CASSPPALAGSYNEQFF. This chain joins TRBV13 and TRBJ2-1, with 10 nucleotides matching TRBD2. Germline V CDR1 and CDR2: PRHDT, FYEKMQ (reference sequence). This CDR3 has 17 amino acids. The ends lost 5 bases at V and 1 base at J; junction bases unmatched: 8.